This passage covers 13 T cell receptor beta chains from one sample sequenced in a study of cytomegalovirus exposure and HLA in healthy donors. It was with 60 Vbeta and 13 Jbeta primers that the PCR ran. Assay used: immunoSEQ multiplex PCR; TCRdb lists only in-frame clones, some missing. The sample consists of 160,000 or so clones, around 80% of them appearing once. The sequenced sample consisted of PBMCs. These receptors originate from a woman in her forties in good health and CMV-seronegative.

This clone occurred once. J is TRBJ1-1 and V is TRBV5-4; no definite D call. Germline V gene sequence: CDR1 SGHNT, CDR2 YYREEE (reference sequence). Trimming stripped 3 bases from V and 0 bases from J, with 15 bases between. There are 16 residues in the CDR3. The CDR3 here is CASSSPGGHLNTEAFF. The CDR3 coding sequence is TGTGCCAGCAGCTCACCAGGCGGGCACTTGAACACTGAAGCTTTCTTT.

As for this clone: Other DNA sequences in the same sample also yield this CDR3. This chain joins TRBV5-1 and TRBJ2-3; the D is unclear. Trimming left V 0 bases short and J 0 bases short, with 5 bases between. The V gene's germline CDR1 is SGHRS and CDR2 YFSETQ. The CDR3 spans 14 residues. The DNA for the CDR3 is TGCGCCAGCAGCTTGGACAGTAGCACAGATACGCAGTATTTT. Amino acid sequence: CASSLDSSTDTQYF. The entire variable domain, with the rest obtained from reference TRBV5-1 and TRBJ2-3, is as follows: KAGVTQTPRYLIKTRGQQVTLSCSPISGHRSVSWYQQTPGQGLQFLFEYFSETQRNKGNFPGRFSGRQFSNSRSEMNVSTLELGDSALYLCASSLDSSTDTQYFGPGTRLTVL.

V gene TRBV5-1 combines with J gene TRBJ2-2; D unresolved. Deletions cut 4 bases from V and 1 base from J, with 8 bases between. CDR1 and CDR2 from the germline V gene are SGHRS and YFSETQ. CDR3 length: 14 amino acids. This chain's CDR3 is CASSITGNTGELFF. CDR3 nucleotides: TGCGCCAGCAGCATAACCGGGAACACCGGGGAGCTGTTTTTT. The full variable domain, completed using reference TRBV5-1 and TRBJ2-2, is KAGVTQTPRYLIKTRGQQVTLSCSPISGHRSVSWYQQTPGQGLQFLFEYFSETQRNKGNFPGRFSGRQFSNSRSEMNVSTLELGDSALYLCASSITGNTGELFFGEGSRLTVL.

This clone was seen more than once but under ten times. The V and J genes are TRBV5-1 and TRBJ2-3; the D gene is possibly TRBD2 (6 bases). Germline V gene data show CDR1 as SGHRS and CDR2 as YFSETQ. The CDR3 is made up of 16 amino acids. V was pared by 4 bases and J by 0 bases, with 15 bases between. The CDR3 reads CASSGGTVASTDTQYF. The CDR3 nucleotides read TGCGCCAGCAGCGGGGGGACGGTTGCTAGCACAGATACGCAGTATTTT.

This clone was found a few times. The V and J genes are TRBV27 and TRBJ1-2; TRBD1 aligns across 12 bases. CDR1 is MNHEY, CDR2 SMNVEV, per germline (reference sequence). V lost 1 base, J lost 5 bases, and 8 bases stayed unmatched. There are 17 residues in the CDR3. Here the CDR3 reads CASSLWGQGALAYGYTF. The CDR3 DNA is TGTGCCAGCAGTTTATGGGGACAGGGGGCCCTCGCTTATGGCTACACCTTC.

This chain uses TRBV27 with TRBJ1-1; 8 bases align to TRBD1. The CDR3 is 11 amino acids. The germline V gene has CDR1 MNHEY and CDR2 SMNVEV (reference sequence). V trimming: 2 bases; J trimming: 12 bases; junction bases outside the gene matches: 2. The CDR3 DNA follows: TGTGCCAGCAGTTTAGGGACAGGAACTTTCTTT. The encoded protein is CASSLGTGTFF.

The rearrangement uses TRBV28 and TRBJ2-7; D is possibly TRBD2 (5 bases). Germline CDR1 and CDR2: MDHEN and SYDVKM. Trimming took 5 bases from V and 2 from J, leaving 22 bases between them. The CDR3 loop spans 17 amino acids. The CDR3 DNA follows: TGTGCCAGCAGTCCCGCGGGTCCCGGGGTAGTCCCCTACGAGCAGTACTTC. It translates to CASSPAGPGVVPYEQYF. The full variable domain, rest sourced from reference TRBV28 and TRBJ2-7, is DVKVTQSSRYLVKRTGEKVFLECVQDMDHENMFWYRQDPGLGLRLIYFSYDVKMKEKGDIPEGYSVSREKKERFSLILESASTNQTSMYLCASSPAGPGVVPYEQYFGPGTRLTVT.

The chain couples TRBV13 to TRBJ2-7; unclear D gene. Germline V gene sequence: CDR1 PRHDT, CDR2 FYEKMQ (reference sequence). The CDR3 runs to 15 residues. Deletions cut 2 bases from V and 3 bases from J, with 14 bases between. For the CDR3, the DNA is TGTGCCAGCAGCTTAATAGGTCTGGAGAGCTACGAGCAGTACTTC. It specifies CASSLIGLESYEQYF.

In this sample, this clone turned up a few times. CDR3: CASSVGDTAYEQYF. The CDR3, as DNA: TGTGCCAGCAGCGTAGGGGACACCGCCTACGAGCAGTACTTC. This sequence joins TRBV9 and TRBJ2-7; D possibly corresponds to TRBD1 (6 bases). The CDR3 spans 14 residues. Trimming shortened V by 0 bases and J by 2 bases, and 9 bases separated the two germline ends. The germline gives CDR1 SGDLS, CDR2 YYNGEE.

V is TRBV6-1 and J is TRBJ2-3; the D is unclear. Germline loops: CDR1 MNHNS, CDR2 SASEGT. The germline V and J ends were trimmed by 5 bases and 5 bases, with 5 bases remaining between them. CDR3 length: 11 amino acids. This CDR3 reads CASSSIDTQYF. The CDR3 bases are TGTGCCAGCAGTTCCATAGATACGCAGTATTTT.

The genes are TRBV5-1 and TRBJ2-5; possibly TRBD2 for D (5 bases). V lost 4 bases and J 5 bases, leaving 18 bases between the germline ends. Germline CDR1 and CDR2: SGHRS and YFSETQ. The length of the CDR3 is 15 residues. The CDR3 protein is CASSPGNSLRETQYF. The CDR3 DNA is TGCGCCAGCAGCCCGGGGAACAGCCTCAGGGAGACCCAGTACTTC.

This chain uses TRBV28 with TRBJ2-5, with D tentatively TRBD1 (6 bases). Per the germline V gene, CDR1 is MDHEN and CDR2 is SYDVKM. The CDR3 is 14 amino acids. V dropped 10 bases and J dropped 3 bases, with 18 bases sitting between them. This CDR3 reads CATGSPGAEETQYF. The CDR3 nucleotides read TGTGCCACGGGCTCACCAGGGGCAGAAGAGACCCAGTACTTC. The entire variable domain, with the rest obtained from reference TRBV28 and TRBJ2-5, is as follows: DVKVTQSSRYLVKRTGEKVFLECVQDMDHENMFWYRQDPGLGLRLIYFSYDVKMKEKGDIPEGYSVSREKKERFSLILESASTNQTSMYLCATGSPGAEETQYFGPGTRLLVL.

The rearrangement joins TRBV6-1 to TRBJ2-2, with TRBD2 as a possible D gene (6 bases). The V end was cut by 8 bases, the J end by 3 bases, with 13 bases between. CDR1 MNHNS and CDR2 SASEGT come from the germline V gene. The CDR3 loop spans 14 amino acids. As DNA, the CDR3 is TGTGCCAGCCCTAGGAGGGAGGACACCGGGGAGCTGTTTTTT. This sequence encodes CASPRREDTGELFF.